This T cell receptor beta chain is from a study of cytomegalovirus exposure and HLA in healthy donors. Overall study: The same platform used for the roughly 610 first-cohort repertoires was also used for the 120 or so validation repertoires, as a later analysis reported.

Notes on this clone: Its antigen is not known.

The germline V gene encodes CDR1 SNHLY and CDR2 FYNNEI. The CDR3 spans 14 residues. The junction had 4 bases not matched to a gene; V was cut back by 7 bases and J by 3 bases. Whole-study results and caveats: Researchers reported that a few CMV-associated chains were confirmed in vitro as CMV antigen-specific. Researchers catalogued approximately 170 TCR beta chains as cytomegalovirus-associated.

Profiled with immunoSEQ multiplex PCR; TCRdb holds only in-frame clones, not every one. The sample includes fewer than 200,000 clones, more than 75% of them seen just once. The TCR originated in a man between 25 and 39 years old in good health and CMV-seropositive. Sequencing was performed on PBMCs. V usage is TRBV2 and J usage is TRBJ1-5; 9 bases map to TRBD1. The CDR3 DNA sequence: TGTGCCAGCACCGGGGACAGGGTCAATCAGCCCCAGCATTTT. It translates to CASTGDRVNQPQHF.